Presented here are 31 T cell receptor beta chains from one specimen sequenced in a study of monozygotic twins with inflammatory bowel disease. From the 5' RACE reads, TCRdb lists one entry per CDR3 protein and no DNA. The ten top clones account for less than 2.5%, within a sample of fewer than 550,000 distinct CDR3 sequences. The sample consisted of blood. These receptors came from a human donor with ulcerative colitis or Crohn's disease, or a healthy co-twin of an affected twin (not recorded which).

V and J are TRBV29-1 and TRBJ2-7; lacking DNA, the TRBD1 call made by TCRdb goes unchecked. Germline CDR1 reads SQVTM; CDR2 reads ANQGSEA. CDR3 length: 13 residues. The CDR3 loop is CSVASGRSYEQYF.

The rearrangement uses TRBV5-1 and TRBJ2-2; the TCRdb call, TRBD2, lacks DNA for checking. The CDR3 totals 16 residues. Germline V gene sequence: CDR1 SGHRS, CDR2 YFSETQ. The CDR3 is CASSLDSPSNTGELFF.

This sequence joins TRBV20-1 and TRBJ2-1; TCRdb outputs TRBD1, but without DNA this stays unchecked. Germline CDR1 and CDR2: DFQATT and SNEGSKA (reference sequence). The CDR3 length is 13 residues. The CDR3 sequence is CSPQGESTKRGFF.

The rearrangement uses TRBV20-1 and TRBJ2-7; the TCRdb call, TRBD2, lacks DNA for checking. Looked up from germline, CDR1 is DFQATT and CDR2 is SNEGSKA (reference sequence). This CDR3 region has 12 residues. CDR3 amino acids: CSAGGAPYEQYF.

The chain joins TRBV10-3 to TRBJ2-5; TCRdb calls TRBD1, which cannot be checked without DNA. This CDR3 has 11 residues. Germline V lookup: CDR1 ENHRY, CDR2 SYGVKD. CDR3 sequence: CASQGGETQYF.

The chain has TRBV7-9 and TRBJ1-2; TCRdb's D call of TRBD1 is untestable without DNA. Looked up from germline, CDR1 is SEHNR and CDR2 is FQNEAQ (reference sequence). The CDR3 is made up of 15 amino acids. CDR3 in amino acids: CASSPPDSVPYGYTF.

The chain uses TRBV5-1 and TRBJ2-7; the D call of TRBD1 rests on TCRdb alone, since no DNA is present to check it. Germline V gene lookup returns CDR1 SGHRS and CDR2 YFSETQ. CDR3 size: 14 residues. The CDR3 loop reads CASSLGGGGYEQYF.

The rearrangement joins TRBV20-1 to TRBJ2-3; the D call of TRBD2 rests on TCRdb alone, since no DNA is present to check it. Germline lookup yields CDR1 DFQATT and CDR2 SNEGSKA (reference sequence). CDR3 length equals 13 residues. CDR3 in amino acids: CSARGRAADTQYF.

The genes are TRBV10-3 and TRBJ2-7; absent DNA, TCRdb's TRBD1 call cannot be checked. The CDR3 totals 13 residues. Germline assignment: CDR1 ENHRY and CDR2 SYGVKD. The CDR3 spells CAISSGVENEQYF.

This chain connects TRBV21-1 to TRBJ2-5; TCRdb picks TRBD1, but there is no DNA to check that call. TRBV21-1 is recorded as a pseudogene. CDR3 length: 18 residues. The CDR3 region is CASSKASRAQGGKETQYF.

The gene calls are TRBV7-2 and TRBJ1-2. In germline, CDR1 is SGHTA, CDR2 FQGNSA. The CDR3 runs 14 residues. The CDR3 is CASSSDDINYGYTF.

V and J are TRBV3-1 and TRBJ2-7. Germline lookup yields CDR1 LGHDT and CDR2 YNNKEL (reference sequence). The CDR3 totals 16 residues. CDR3: CASSQGTWDGSYEQYF.

This rearrangement joins TRBV5-4 to TRBJ2-7. The CDR3 has 13 amino acids. The V gene's germline CDR1 is SGHNT and CDR2 YYREEE (reference sequence). CDR3 protein: CASSLTDLDEQYF.

The rearrangement links TRBV3-1 to TRBJ2-5; the D gene TCRdb calls, TRBD2, cannot be checked with no DNA. The CDR3 consists of 15 residues. Germline V gene sequence: CDR1 LGHDT, CDR2 YNNKEL (reference sequence). The CDR3 sequence is CASSQEMEAYETQYF.

The CDR3 region is CASKWGSDTQYF. The chain combines TRBV5-1 with TRBJ2-3; the TCRdb D gene call, TRBD1, has no DNA to confirm it. This CDR3 contains 12 residues. Germline loops: CDR1 SGHRS, CDR2 YFSETQ.

CDR3 sequence reads: CAISEDPSGAYEQYF. This chain connects TRBV10-3 to TRBJ2-7; lacking DNA, the TRBD2 call made by TCRdb goes unchecked. CDR1 ENHRY and CDR2 SYGVKD come from the germline V gene. The CDR3 spans 15 residues.

The chain carries TRBV5-1 and TRBJ1-5. CDR3 length: 13 amino acids. The germline CDR1 and CDR2 sequences are SGHRS and YFSETQ. CDR3 sequence: CASSLNSYQPQHF.

The chain carries TRBV2 and TRBJ2-5. The CDR3 is 13 residues long. The germline V gene encodes CDR1 SNHLY and CDR2 FYNNEI. Here the CDR3 reads CASMAGAKETQYF.

V gene TRBV7-9 combines with J gene TRBJ1-6. This CDR3 contains 14 residues. Germline V lookup: CDR1 SEHNR, CDR2 FQNEAQ (reference sequence). The chain's CDR3 is CASSLGAENSPLHF.

The rearrangement links TRBV20-1 to TRBJ2-7; the D call of TRBD1 rests on TCRdb alone, since no DNA is present to check it. Looked up from germline, CDR1 is DFQATT and CDR2 is SNEGSKA (reference sequence). The CDR3 has 15 residues. This CDR3 is CSATIRTGSPYEQYF.

The chain is built from TRBV4-1 and TRBJ1-5; lacking DNA, the TRBD1 call made by TCRdb goes unchecked. This CDR3 is built from 18 residues. CDR1 and CDR2 from the germline V gene are MGHRA and YSYEKL. The CDR3 loop reads CASSQDPLGQGGNQPQHF.

The CDR3 spells CASSSPDRNQPQHF. The chain combines TRBV7-9 with TRBJ1-5. The germline gives CDR1 SEHNR, CDR2 FQNEAQ (reference sequence). This CDR3 comprises 14 residues.

The chain employs TRBV24-1 and TRBJ1-1. Germline V gene sequence: CDR1 KGHDR, CDR2 SFDVKD. This CDR3 contains 13 residues. CDR3 sequence reads: CATSDFRNTEAFF.

The chain employs TRBV12-3 or TRBV12-4 and TRBJ1-6; TCRdb's D call, TRBD1, is unchecked because there is no DNA. The CDR3 sequence is 15 residues long. The CDR3 sequence: CASKLGTAINSPLHF.

This chain uses TRBV20-1 with TRBJ2-3. CDR1 is DFQATT, CDR2 SNEGSKA, per germline (reference sequence). The CDR3 totals 11 residues. The CDR3 here is CSARGWNTQYF.

This chain uses TRBV7-6 with TRBJ1-1. The CDR3 covers 15 residues. Germline assignment: CDR1 SGHVS and CDR2 FNYEAQ. The CDR3 sequence: CASSSTARPNTEAFF.

The gene calls are TRBV7-9 and TRBJ2-7; TCRdb lists TRBD2, though no DNA is available to test this call. Germline values: CDR1 SEHNR, CDR2 FQNEAQ (reference sequence). The CDR3 contains 15 residues. CDR3 sequence: CASSQYGSSSYEQYF. The full variable domain, in which reference TRBV7-9 and TRBJ2-7 provide the parts outside the CDR3, is DTGVSQNPRHKITKRGQNVTFRCDPISEHNRLYWYRQTLGQGPEFLTYFQNEAQLEKSRLLSDRFSAERPKGSFSTLEIQRTEQGDSAMYLCASSQYGSSSYEQYFGPGTRLTVT.

The CDR3 region is CASTLGVITTGELFF. This chain links TRBV11-2 with TRBJ2-2. This CDR3 has 15 amino acids. Germline V gene data show CDR1 as SGHAT and CDR2 as FQNNGV.

The rearrangement uses TRBV28 and TRBJ2-7; TCRdb designates TRBD1, a call that cannot be tested without DNA. The CDR3 runs to 12 residues. Looked up from germline, CDR1 is MDHEN and CDR2 is SYDVKM. The CDR3: CASSGITYEQYF.

The chain links TRBV27 to TRBJ1-6. CDR1 is MNHEY and CDR2 is SMNVEV in the germline V gene (reference sequence). The CDR3 length is 17 residues. CDR3 loop: CASSRDFESSYNSPLHF.

This chain's CDR3 is CASSGGRLETEQYF. V usage is TRBV5-4 and J usage is TRBJ2-7; TCRdb gives TRBD1 as the D gene, but with no DNA this cannot be confirmed. The CDR3 is 14 amino acids. The germline V gene has CDR1 SGHNT and CDR2 YYREEE (reference sequence).